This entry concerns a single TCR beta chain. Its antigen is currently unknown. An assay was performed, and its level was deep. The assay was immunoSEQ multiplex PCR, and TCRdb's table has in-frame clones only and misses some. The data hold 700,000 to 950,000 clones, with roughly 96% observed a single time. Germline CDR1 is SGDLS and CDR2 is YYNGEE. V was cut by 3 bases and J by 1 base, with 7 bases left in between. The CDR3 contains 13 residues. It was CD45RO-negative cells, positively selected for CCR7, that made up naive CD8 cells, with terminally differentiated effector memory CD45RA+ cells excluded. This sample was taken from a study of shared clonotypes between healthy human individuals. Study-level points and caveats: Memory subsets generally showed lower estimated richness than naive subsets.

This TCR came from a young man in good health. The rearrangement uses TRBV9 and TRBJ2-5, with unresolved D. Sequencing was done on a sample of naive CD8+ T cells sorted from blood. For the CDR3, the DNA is TGTGCCAGCAGCGCGGACGCCCAAGAGACCCAGTACTTC. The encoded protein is CASSADAQETQYF.